Given below is one T cell receptor beta chain in context. As yet, its antigen is unknown. The data were taken from a study of shared clonotypes between healthy human individuals. Study at large: Per-donor plates numbered three CD4 naive, three CD4 memory, two CD8 naive and one CD8 memory.

The assay was immunoSEQ multiplex PCR, and TCRdb's table has in-frame clones only and misses some. The table has some 2.4 million clones, 93% seen once. Study-level points and caveats: Estimated clonotype richness was generally higher in naive than memory subsets. For naive CD4 cells, roughly 4.8% of clonotypes were shared across a handful of donors. Clonotypes which were not shared had lower generation probabilities than clonotypes that all four donors shared.

V was clipped by 5 bases and J by 0 bases; unmatched bases: 7. Per germline, CDR1 SGHNT and CDR2 YENEEA. This CDR3 has 17 amino acids. The sequenced sample was naive CD4+ T cells from PBMCs. Subset defined: CD45RA+ positively selected. The receptor was derived from a man younger than 35 in good health. Some clones in this sample may be carry-over from other donors' samples. This chain links TRBV11-3 with TRBJ2-1; 10 bases align to TRBD2. This chain's CDR3 is CASSTRTSGSSYNEQFF. The CDR3, as DNA: TGTGCCAGCAGCACTCGGACTAGCGGAAGCTCCTACAATGAGCAGTTCTTC.